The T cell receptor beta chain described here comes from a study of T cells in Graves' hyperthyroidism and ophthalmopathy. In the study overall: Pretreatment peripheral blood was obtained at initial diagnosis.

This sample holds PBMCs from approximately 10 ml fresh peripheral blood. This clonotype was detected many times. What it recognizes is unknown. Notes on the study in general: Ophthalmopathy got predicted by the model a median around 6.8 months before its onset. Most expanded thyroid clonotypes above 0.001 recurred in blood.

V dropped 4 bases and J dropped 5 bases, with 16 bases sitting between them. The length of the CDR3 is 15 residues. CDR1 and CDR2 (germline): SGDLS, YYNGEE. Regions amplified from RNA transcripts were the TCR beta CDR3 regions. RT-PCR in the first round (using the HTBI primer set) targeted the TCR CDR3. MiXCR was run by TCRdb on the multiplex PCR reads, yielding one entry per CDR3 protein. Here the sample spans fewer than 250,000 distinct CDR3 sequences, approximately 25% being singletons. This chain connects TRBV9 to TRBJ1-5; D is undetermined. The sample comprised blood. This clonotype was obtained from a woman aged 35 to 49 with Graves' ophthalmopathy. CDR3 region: CASSLTGEPYQPQHF. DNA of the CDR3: TGTGCCAGCAGCCTCACGGGAGAGCCCTATCAGCCCCAGCATTTT.